The present TCR beta chain was sequenced within a study of CD8 T cells in ankylosing spondylitis. This clonotype was counted only a few times. The antigen remains undetermined. Germline-derived CDR1 and CDR2 are SEHNR and FQNEAQ (reference sequence). Trimming removed 2 bases at V and 3 bases at J, with 8 bases between. This CDR3 has 13 amino acids. Study-level points and caveats: Researchers reportedly found disease-linked clones significantly enriched in matched ankylosing spondylitis synovial fluid. Ankylosing spondylitis blood appeared to carry a characteristic TCR beta motif of roughly eight highly homologous variants.

Each TCR beta library was made by quantitative 5'-RACE that incorporated molecular barcodes. TCRdb reprocessed the 5' RACE reads with MiXCR, giving one entry per CDR3 protein. Seen here are tens of thousands of distinct CDR3 sequences, around 30% observed once, and the top ten hold roughly three fifths. The sequence was obtained from a male donor with ankylosing spondylitis or in good health (not recorded which). The chain joins TRBV7-9 to TRBJ2-7; possible D gene TRBD1, 5 bases. Sequencing was done on a sample of blood, either unsorted or a sorted T cell fraction (not recorded which). CDR3 sequence (DNA): TGTGCCAGCAGCTTACCCCAGGGCTACGAGCAGTACTTC. Translating gives CASSLPQGYEQYF.